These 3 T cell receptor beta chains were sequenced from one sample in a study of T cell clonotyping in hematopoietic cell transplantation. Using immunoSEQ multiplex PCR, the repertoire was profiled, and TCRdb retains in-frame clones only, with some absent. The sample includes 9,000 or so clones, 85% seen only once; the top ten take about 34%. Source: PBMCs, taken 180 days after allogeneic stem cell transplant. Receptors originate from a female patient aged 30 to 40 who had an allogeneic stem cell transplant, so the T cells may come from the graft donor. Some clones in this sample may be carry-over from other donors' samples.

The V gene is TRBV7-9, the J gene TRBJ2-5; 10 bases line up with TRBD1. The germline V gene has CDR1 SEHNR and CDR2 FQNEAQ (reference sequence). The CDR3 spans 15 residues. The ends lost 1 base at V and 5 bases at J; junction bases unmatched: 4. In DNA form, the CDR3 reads TGTGCCAGCAGCTTAGTAGGGACAGGGGTGGAGACCCAGTACTTC. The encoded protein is CASSLVGTGVETQYF. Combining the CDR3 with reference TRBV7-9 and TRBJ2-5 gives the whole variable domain DTGVSQNPRHKITKRGQNVTFRCDPISEHNRLYWYRQTLGQGPEFLTYFQNEAQLEKSRLLSDRFSAERPKGSFSTLEIQRTEQGDSAMYLCASSLVGTGVETQYFGPGTRLLVL.

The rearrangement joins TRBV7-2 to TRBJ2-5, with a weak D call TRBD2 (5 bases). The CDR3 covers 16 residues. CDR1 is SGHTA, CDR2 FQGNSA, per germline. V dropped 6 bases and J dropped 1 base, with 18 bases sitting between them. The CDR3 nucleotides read TGTGCCAGCAGTCTCCAGCCGGGGTCACTCCAAGAGACCCAGTACTTC. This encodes CASSLQPGSLQETQYF. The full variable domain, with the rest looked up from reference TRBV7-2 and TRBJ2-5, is GAGVSQSPSNKVTEKGKDVELRCDPISGHTALYWYRQSLGQGLEFLIYFQGNSAPDKSGLPSDRFSAERTGGSVSTLTIQRTQQEDSAVYLCASSLQPGSLQETQYFGPGTRLLVL.

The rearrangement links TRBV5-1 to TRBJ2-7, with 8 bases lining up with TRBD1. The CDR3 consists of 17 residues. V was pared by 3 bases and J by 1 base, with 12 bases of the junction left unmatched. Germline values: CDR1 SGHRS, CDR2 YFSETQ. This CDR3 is CASSWTQPGQGSYEQYF. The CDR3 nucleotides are TGCGCCAGCAGCTGGACCCAGCCAGGACAGGGTTCCTACGAGCAGTACTTC.